This TCR beta chain was sequenced for a study of Ad26.COV2.S vaccination and SARS-CoV-2 variants. The data were produced by immunoSEQ multiplex PCR, yet TCRdb's version contains in-frame clones alone and is incomplete. The repertoire holds roughly 700,000 clones, 80% to 90% seen once, with nearly 1.5% in the top ten. Remarks on this clone: Its antigen is not known.

Notes on the study in general: Total T cell responses, in the TCR breadth and depth analyses, may have been underestimated. Breadth measured for non-spike TCRs was similar across vaccine and placebo recipients.

Germline CDR1 is SGHNT and CDR2 is YYREEE (reference sequence). CDR3 length equals 13 residues. Trimming left V 5 bases short and J 5 bases short, with 14 bases between. The treatment is: around 19 received Ad26.COV2.S at low or high dose, single or two shots; 5 received placebo; per-sample allocation not given. Day 63 after the first vaccine or placebo injection was the time point for sampling. It was Wuhan-strain SARS-CoV-2 spike that the Ad26 vaccine vector expressed. This clonotype was sampled from a person aged 18-60 years who received the Ad26.COV2.S COVID-19 vaccine or a placebo. The material was peripheral blood, obtained in a trial of Ad26.COV2.S vaccine versus placebo. The V and J genes are TRBV5-4 and TRBJ2-7; a weak D match, TRBD1 (6 bases). This CDR3 is CASRTGTSDEQYF. In DNA form, the CDR3 reads TGTGCCAGCAGGACGGGGACATCCGACGAGCAGTACTTC. The whole variable domain, remainder taken from reference TRBV5-4 and TRBJ2-7, is ETGVTQSPTHLIKTRGQQVTLRCSSQSGHNTVSWYQQALGQGPQFIFQYYREEENGRGNFPPRFSGLQFPNYSSELNVNALELDDSALYLCASRTGTSDEQYFGPGTRLTVT.